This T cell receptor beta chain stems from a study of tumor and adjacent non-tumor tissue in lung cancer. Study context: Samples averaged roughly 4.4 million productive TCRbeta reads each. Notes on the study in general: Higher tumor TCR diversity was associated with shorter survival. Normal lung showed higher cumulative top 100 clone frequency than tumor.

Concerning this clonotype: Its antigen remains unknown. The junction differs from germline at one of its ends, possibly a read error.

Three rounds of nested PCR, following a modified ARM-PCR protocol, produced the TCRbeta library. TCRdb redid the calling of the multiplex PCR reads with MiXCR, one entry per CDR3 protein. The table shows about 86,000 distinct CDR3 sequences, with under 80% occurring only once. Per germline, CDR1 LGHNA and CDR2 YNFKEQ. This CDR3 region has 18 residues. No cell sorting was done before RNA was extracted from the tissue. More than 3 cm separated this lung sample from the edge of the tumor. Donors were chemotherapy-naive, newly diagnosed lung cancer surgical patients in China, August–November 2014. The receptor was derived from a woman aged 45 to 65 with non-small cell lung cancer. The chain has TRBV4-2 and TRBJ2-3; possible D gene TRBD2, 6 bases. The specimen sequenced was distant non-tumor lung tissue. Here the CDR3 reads CASSHTSGGVIGRDTHYF. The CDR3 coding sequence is TGTGCCAGCAGCCATACCTCCGGAGGGGTAATCGGTAGAGATACGCACTATTTT.